Shown below are 10 T cell receptor beta chains from a single sample sequenced in a study of blood T cell repertoires in COVID-19. Measured with immunoSEQ multiplex PCR; TCRdb has only the in-frame clones, and not every one. The sample holds about 77,000 clones, 80% seen once. The sequencing input was peripheral blood. The receptors derive from a woman in her 70s with acute or convalescent COVID-19.

This rearrangement joins TRBV3-1 (or the pseudogene TRBV3-2) to TRBJ1-2, with TRBD1 as a possible D gene (5 bases). The CDR3 extends over 14 amino acids. The germline V gene has CDR1 LGHDT and CDR2 YNNKEL (reference sequence). V shed 3 bases and J shed 8 bases, with 16 bases lying between them. The chain's CDR3 is CASSQTAHARGYTF. The CDR3 DNA follows: TGTGCCAGCAGCCAGACAGCGCATGCGAGGGGCTACACCTTC.

The V call is TRBV27, the J call TRBJ1-1; D is undetermined. The V and J ends lost 2 bases and 1 base respectively, with 8 bases between them. This CDR3 is 14 amino acids long. Germline CDR1 and CDR2: MNHEY and SMNVEV (reference sequence). This chain's CDR3 is CASSLPGKNTEAFF. The CDR3 region has the DNA TGTGCCAGCAGTTTACCGGGGAAGAACACTGAAGCTTTCTTT.

This clone was seen a single time. The V gene is TRBV5-4, the J gene TRBJ2-2, with D possibly TRBD2 on 6 matching bases. Germline V gives CDR1 SGHNT, CDR2 YYREEE (reference sequence). The CDR3 sequence is 15 residues long. Trimming left V 4 bases short and J 3 bases short, with 13 bases between. The CDR3 sequence: CASSPGDLHTGELFF. The CDR3 nucleotides are TGTGCCAGCAGCCCGGGGGACCTGCACACCGGGGAGCTGTTTTTT.

This chain connects TRBV4-1 to TRBJ1-5; no firm D call. CDR1 and CDR2 from the germline V gene are MGHRA and YSYEKL. The CDR3 sequence is 15 residues long. Trimming pared 3 bases from V and 1 base from J, leaving 10 bases between. The CDR3 loop reads CASSQAAGSNQPQHF. The CDR3 DNA follows: TGCGCCAGCAGCCAGGCTGCCGGGAGCAATCAGCCCCAGCATTTT.

In its sample, this clone was seen a few times. J is TRBJ1-1 and V is TRBV6-5, with D tentatively TRBD1 (5 bases). Trimming stripped 4 bases from V and 3 bases from J, with 9 bases between. The CDR3 totals 13 residues. The germline V gene encodes CDR1 MNHEY and CDR2 SVGAGI. CDR3: CASSSRQHTEAFF. For the CDR3, the DNA is TGTGCCAGCAGTTCCCGACAGCACACTGAAGCTTTCTTT.

The V call is TRBV27, the J call TRBJ1-5, with D unclear. Per germline, CDR1 MNHEY and CDR2 SMNVEV (reference sequence). V shed 4 bases and J shed 4 bases, with 8 bases lying between them. This CDR3 is 13 amino acids long. The CDR3 DNA reads TGTGCCAGCAGTTCACGGGGTAATCAGCCCCAGCATTTT. Amino acid sequence: CASSSRGNQPQHF.

V gene TRBV5-4 combines with J gene TRBJ1-2, with 7 bases matching TRBD1. The CDR3 contains 17 residues. V was pared by 0 bases and J by 6 bases, with 14 bases of the junction left unmatched. Germline V gene sequence: CDR1 SGHNT, CDR2 YYREEE (reference sequence). DNA for the CDR3: TGTGCCAGCAGCTTGGGGAACGGACAGGTATTCCCCAATGGCTACACCTTC. Translating gives CASSLGNGQVFPNGYTF.

This chain uses TRBV14 with TRBJ2-7; D perhaps matches TRBD1 (6 bases). Germline CDR1 SGHDN, CDR2 FVKESK. This CDR3 comprises 14 residues. Trimming shortened V by 0 bases and J by 5 bases, and 11 bases separated the two germline ends. The CDR3 nucleotides read TGTGCCAGCAGCCAAGAGCTACCAGGGGACGAGCAGTACTTC. Amino acids: CASSQELPGDEQYF.

J is TRBJ2-7 and V is TRBV4-2; D is perhaps TRBD2 (5 bases). Germline V gene data show CDR1 as LGHNA and CDR2 as YNFKEQ. V was pared by 0 bases and J by 2 bases, with 14 bases between. This CDR3 is built from 16 residues. The CDR3 nucleotides read TGTGCCAGCAGCCAAGAAATGTGGAGCGGAGCCTACGAGCAGTACTTC. Its protein is CASSQEMWSGAYEQYF.

The rearrangement uses TRBV5-1 and TRBJ2-5, with 11 bases fitting TRBD1. V shed 4 bases, J shed 5 bases, and the junction held 4 bases outside the gene matches. CDR1 and CDR2 (germline): SGHRS, YFSETQ. The CDR3 is made up of 14 amino acids. The CDR3 protein is CASSPGQGAETQYF. DNA of the CDR3: TGCGCCAGCAGCCCCGGACAGGGGGCGGAGACCCAGTACTTC.